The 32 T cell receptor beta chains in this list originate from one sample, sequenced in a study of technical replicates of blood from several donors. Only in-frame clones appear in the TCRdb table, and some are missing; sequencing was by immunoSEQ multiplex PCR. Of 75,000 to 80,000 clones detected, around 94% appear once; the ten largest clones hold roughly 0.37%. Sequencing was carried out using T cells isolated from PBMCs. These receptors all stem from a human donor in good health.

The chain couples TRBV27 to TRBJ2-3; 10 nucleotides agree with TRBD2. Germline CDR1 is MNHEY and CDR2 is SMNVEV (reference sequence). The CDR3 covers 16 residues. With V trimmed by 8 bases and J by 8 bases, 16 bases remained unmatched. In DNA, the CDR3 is TGTGCCAGCTCTGGGGACAGCGGGAGGGCTTGGGGTACGCAGTATTTT. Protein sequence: CASSGDSGRAWGTQYF.

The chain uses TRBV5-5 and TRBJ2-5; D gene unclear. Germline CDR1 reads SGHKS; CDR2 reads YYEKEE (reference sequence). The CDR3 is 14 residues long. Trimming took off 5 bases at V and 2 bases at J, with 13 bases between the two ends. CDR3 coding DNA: TGTGCCAGCAGACTTGATCCAGGACAAGAGACCCAGTACTTC. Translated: CASRLDPGQETQYF.

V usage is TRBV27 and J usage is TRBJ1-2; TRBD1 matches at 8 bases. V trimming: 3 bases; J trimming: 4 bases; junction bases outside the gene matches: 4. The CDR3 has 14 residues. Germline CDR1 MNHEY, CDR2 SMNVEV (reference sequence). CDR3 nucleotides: TGTGCCAGCAGTTTTAGCAGGGGGCCCTATGGCTACACCTTC. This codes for CASSFSRGPYGYTF.

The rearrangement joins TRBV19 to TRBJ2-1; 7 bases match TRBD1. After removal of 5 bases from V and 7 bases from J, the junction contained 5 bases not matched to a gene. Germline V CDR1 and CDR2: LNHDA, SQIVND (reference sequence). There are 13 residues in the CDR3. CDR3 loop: CASSVDRRNEQFF. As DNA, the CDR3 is TGTGCCAGTAGTGTGGACAGGAGGAATGAGCAGTTCTTC.

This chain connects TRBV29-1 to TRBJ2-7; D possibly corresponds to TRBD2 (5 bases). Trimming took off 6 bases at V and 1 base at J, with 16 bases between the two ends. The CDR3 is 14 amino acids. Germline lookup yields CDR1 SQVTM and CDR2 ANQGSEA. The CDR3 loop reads CSVSGGEGSYEQYF. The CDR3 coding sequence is TGCAGCGTCTCTGGAGGCGAAGGGTCCTACGAGCAGTACTTC.

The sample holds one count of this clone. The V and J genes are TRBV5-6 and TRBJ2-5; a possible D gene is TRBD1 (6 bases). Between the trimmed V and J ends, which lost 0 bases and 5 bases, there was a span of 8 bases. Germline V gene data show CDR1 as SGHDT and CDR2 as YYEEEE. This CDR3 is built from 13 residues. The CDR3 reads CASSLDREETQYF. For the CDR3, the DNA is TGTGCCAGCAGCTTGGACAGGGAGGAGACCCAGTACTTC.

The CDR3 DNA sequence: TGTGCCTGGAACCGGGAGGCTGGGACCCAGTACTTC. Amino acids: CAWNREAGTQYF. This chain connects TRBV30 to TRBJ2-5; TRBD2 aligns across 7 bases. The germline CDR1 and CDR2 sequences are GTSNPN and SVGIG (reference sequence). The V segment lost 4 bases and the J segment 7 bases; nucleotides outside the gene matches: 6. The CDR3 covers 12 residues.

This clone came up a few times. This chain's CDR3 is CSVEFGTGYEQYF. CDR3 sequence (DNA): TGCAGCGTTGAATTTGGGACAGGCTACGAGCAGTACTTC. The rearrangement joins TRBV29-1 to TRBJ2-7, with 8 bases aligning to TRBD1. Trimming took 2 bases from V and 3 from J; bases not matched to a gene: 3. This CDR3 is built from 13 residues. The V gene's germline CDR1 is SQVTM and CDR2 ANQGSEA.

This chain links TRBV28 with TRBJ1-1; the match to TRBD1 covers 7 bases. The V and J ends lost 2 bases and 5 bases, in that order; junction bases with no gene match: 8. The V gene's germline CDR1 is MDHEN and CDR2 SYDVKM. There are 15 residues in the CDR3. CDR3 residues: CASSLPGRGVTEAFF. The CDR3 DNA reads TGTGCCAGCAGTTTACCTGGCAGGGGGGTAACTGAAGCTTTCTTT.

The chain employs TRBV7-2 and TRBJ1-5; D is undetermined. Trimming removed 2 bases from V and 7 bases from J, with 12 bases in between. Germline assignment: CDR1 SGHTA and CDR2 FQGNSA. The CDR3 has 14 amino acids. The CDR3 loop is CASSLYGEGQPQHF. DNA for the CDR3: TGTGCCAGCAGCTTATACGGGGAAGGGCAGCCCCAGCATTTT.

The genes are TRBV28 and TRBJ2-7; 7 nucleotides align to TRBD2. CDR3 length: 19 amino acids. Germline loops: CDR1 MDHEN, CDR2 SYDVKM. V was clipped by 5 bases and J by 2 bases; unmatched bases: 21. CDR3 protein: CASSIISFMTLAETYEQYF. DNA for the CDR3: TGTGCCAGCAGTATTATAAGTTTCATGACGCTAGCGGAGACCTACGAGCAGTACTTC. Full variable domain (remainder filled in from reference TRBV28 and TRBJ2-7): DVKVTQSSRYLVKRTGEKVFLECVQDMDHENMFWYRQDPGLGLRLIYFSYDVKMKEKGDIPEGYSVSREKKERFSLILESASTNQTSMYLCASSIISFMTLAETYEQYFGPGTRLTVT.

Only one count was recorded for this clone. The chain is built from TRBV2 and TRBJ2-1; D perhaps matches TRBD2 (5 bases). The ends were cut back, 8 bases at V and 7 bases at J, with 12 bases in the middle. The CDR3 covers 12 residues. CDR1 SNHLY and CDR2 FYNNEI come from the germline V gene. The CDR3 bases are TGTGCCAGCCTCGACTGGGAGAATGAGCAGTTCTTC. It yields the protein CASLDWENEQFF. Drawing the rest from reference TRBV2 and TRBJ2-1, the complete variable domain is EPEVTQTPSHQVTQMGQEVILRCVPISNHLYFYWYRQILGQKVEFLVSFYNNEISEKSEIFDDQFSVERPDGSNFTLKIRSTKLEDSAMYFCASLDWENEQFFGPGTRLTVL.

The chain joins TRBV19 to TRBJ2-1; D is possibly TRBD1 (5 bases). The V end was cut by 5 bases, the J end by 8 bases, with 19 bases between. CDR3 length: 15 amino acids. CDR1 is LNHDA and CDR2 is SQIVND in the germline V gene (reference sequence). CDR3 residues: CASSYSDQTVYEQFF. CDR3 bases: TGTGCCAGTAGTTACTCCGACCAGACAGTGTATGAGCAGTTCTTC.

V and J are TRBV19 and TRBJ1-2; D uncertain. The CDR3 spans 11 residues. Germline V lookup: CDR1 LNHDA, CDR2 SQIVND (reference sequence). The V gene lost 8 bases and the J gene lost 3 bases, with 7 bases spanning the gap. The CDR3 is CASQTDYGYTF. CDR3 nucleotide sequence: TGTGCCAGTCAAACAGACTATGGCTACACCTTC.

Written as DNA, the CDR3 is TGTGCCAGTAGTAGAGGAGGGTACCTAGGCAATCAGCCCCAGCATTTT. Encoded protein: CASSRGGYLGNQPQHF. This chain uses TRBV19 with TRBJ1-5; D ambiguous. V shed 4 bases and J shed 2 bases, with 15 bases lying between them. Germline CDR1 LNHDA, CDR2 SQIVND (reference sequence). CDR3 length: 16 amino acids.

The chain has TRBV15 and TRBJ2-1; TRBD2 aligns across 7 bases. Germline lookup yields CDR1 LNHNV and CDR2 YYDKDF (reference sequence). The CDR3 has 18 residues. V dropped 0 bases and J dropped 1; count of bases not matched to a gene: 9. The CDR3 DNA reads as TGTGCCACCAGCAGAGATCCATGGCGGGAGAATTCCTACAATGAGCAGTTCTTC. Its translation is CATSRDPWRENSYNEQFF.

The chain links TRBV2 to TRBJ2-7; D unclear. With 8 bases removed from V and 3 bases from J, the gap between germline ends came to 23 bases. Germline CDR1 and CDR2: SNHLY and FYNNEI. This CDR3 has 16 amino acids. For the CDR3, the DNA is TGTGCCAGCCAGGTTTTTACTGTCCTCGGCGTCTACGAGCAGTACTTC. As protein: CASQVFTVLGVYEQYF.

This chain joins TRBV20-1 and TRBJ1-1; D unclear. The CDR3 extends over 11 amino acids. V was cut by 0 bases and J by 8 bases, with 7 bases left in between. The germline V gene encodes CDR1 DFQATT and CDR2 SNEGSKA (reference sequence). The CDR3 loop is CSARDSKEAFF. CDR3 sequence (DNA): TGCAGTGCTAGAGACAGTAAGGAAGCTTTCTTT.

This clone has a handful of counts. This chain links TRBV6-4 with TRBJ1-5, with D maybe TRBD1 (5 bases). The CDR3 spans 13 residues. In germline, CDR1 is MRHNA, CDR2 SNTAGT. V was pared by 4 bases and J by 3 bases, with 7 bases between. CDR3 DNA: TGTGCCAGCAGTGCGGACATCAATCAGCCCCAGCATTTT. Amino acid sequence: CASSADINQPQHF.

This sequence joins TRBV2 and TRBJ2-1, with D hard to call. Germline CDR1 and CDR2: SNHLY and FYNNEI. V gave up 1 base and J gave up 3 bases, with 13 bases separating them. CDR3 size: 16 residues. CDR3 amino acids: CASSEVVGLSYNEQFF. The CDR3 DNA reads TGTGCCAGCAGTGAAGTAGTGGGCCTTAGCTACAATGAGCAGTTCTTC. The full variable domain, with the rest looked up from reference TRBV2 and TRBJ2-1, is EPEVTQTPSHQVTQMGQEVILRCVPISNHLYFYWYRQILGQKVEFLVSFYNNEISEKSEIFDDQFSVERPDGSNFTLKIRSTKLEDSAMYFCASSEVVGLSYNEQFFGPGTRLTVL.

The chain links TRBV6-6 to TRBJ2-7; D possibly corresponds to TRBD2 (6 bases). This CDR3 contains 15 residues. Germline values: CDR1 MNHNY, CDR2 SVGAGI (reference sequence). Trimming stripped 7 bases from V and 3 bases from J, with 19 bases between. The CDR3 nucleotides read TGTGCCAGCATTATAAACTACGGGACTTTCTACGAGCAGTACTTC. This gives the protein CASIINYGTFYEQYF.

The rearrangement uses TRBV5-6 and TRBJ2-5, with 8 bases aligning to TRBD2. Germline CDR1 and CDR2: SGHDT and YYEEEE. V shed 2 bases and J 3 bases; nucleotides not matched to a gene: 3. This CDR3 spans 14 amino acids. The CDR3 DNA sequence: TGTGCCAGCAGCTTAGCGGGAGTAGAAGAGACCCAGTACTTC. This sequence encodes CASSLAGVEETQYF.

In DNA, the CDR3 is TGCGCCAGCAGTGGAGGGAAGGGCTTGGATCCCAACACTGAAGCTTTCTTT. Its translation: CASSGGKGLDPNTEAFF. The chain joins TRBV10-1 to TRBJ1-1; no reliable D call. The CDR3 has 17 amino acids. Germline assignment: CDR1 WNHNN and CDR2 SYGVQD (reference sequence). Trimming took 4 bases from V and 2 from J, leaving 20 bases between them.

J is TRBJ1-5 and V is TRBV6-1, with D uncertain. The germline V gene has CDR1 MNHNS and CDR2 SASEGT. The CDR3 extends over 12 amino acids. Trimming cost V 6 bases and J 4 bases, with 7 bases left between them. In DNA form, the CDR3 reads TGTGCCAGCAGAGGAGGGAATCAGCCCCAGCATTTT. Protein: CASRGGNQPQHF.

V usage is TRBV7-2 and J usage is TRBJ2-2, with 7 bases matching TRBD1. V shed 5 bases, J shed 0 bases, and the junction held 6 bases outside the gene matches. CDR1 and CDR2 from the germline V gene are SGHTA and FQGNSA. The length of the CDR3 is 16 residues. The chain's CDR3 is CASSQRQGPNTGELFF. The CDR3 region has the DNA TGTGCCAGCAGCCAGAGACAGGGTCCGAACACCGGGGAGCTGTTTTTT.

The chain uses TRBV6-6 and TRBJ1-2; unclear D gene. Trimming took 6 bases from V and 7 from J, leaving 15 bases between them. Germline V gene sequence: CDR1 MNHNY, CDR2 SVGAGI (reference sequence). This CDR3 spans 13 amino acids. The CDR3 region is CASSSSLEGGYTF. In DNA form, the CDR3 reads TGTGCCAGCAGCTCGAGTCTCGAGGGTGGCTACACCTTC.

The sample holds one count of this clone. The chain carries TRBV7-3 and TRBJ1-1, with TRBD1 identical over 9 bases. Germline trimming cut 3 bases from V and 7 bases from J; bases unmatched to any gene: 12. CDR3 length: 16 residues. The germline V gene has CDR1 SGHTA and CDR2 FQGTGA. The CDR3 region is CASSLLGTGRVSEAFF. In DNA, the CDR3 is TGTGCCAGCAGCTTGCTGGGGACAGGGCGAGTGAGTGAAGCTTTCTTT. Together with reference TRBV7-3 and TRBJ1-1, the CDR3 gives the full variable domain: GAGVSQTPSNKVTEKGKYVELRCDPISGHTALYWYRQSLGQGPEFLIYFQGTGAADDSGLPNDRFFAVRPEGSVSTLKIQRTERGDSAVYLCASSLLGTGRVSEAFFGQGTRLTVV.

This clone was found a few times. The CDR3 DNA sequence: TGTGCCAGCAGCTTATCTCGGTACGAGACCCAGTACTTC. It is translated as CASSLSRYETQYF. The chain carries TRBV7-3 and TRBJ2-5; D is uncertain. The CDR3 is made up of 13 amino acids. CDR1 SGHTA and CDR2 FQGTGA come from the germline V gene. V was pared by 2 bases and J by 5 bases, with 9 bases between.

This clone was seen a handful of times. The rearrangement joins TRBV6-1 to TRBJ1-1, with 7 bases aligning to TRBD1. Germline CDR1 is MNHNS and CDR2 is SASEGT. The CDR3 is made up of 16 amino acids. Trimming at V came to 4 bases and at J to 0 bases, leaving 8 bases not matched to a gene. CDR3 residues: CASSVSPGQMNTEAFF. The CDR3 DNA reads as TGTGCCAGCAGTGTATCACCGGGACAGATGAACACTGAAGCTTTCTTT.

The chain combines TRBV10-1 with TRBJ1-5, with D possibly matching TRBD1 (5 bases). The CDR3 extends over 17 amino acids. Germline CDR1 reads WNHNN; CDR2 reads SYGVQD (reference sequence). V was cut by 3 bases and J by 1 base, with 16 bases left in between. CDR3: CASSETGIDGSNQPQHF. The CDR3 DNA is TGCGCCAGCAGTGAAACAGGAATCGATGGAAGCAATCAGCCCCAGCATTTT.

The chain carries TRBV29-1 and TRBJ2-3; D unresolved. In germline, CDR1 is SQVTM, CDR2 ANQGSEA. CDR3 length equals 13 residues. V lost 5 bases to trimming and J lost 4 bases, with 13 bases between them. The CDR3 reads CSVRDPQADTQYF. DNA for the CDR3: TGCAGCGTTCGAGACCCCCAGGCAGATACGCAGTATTTT.

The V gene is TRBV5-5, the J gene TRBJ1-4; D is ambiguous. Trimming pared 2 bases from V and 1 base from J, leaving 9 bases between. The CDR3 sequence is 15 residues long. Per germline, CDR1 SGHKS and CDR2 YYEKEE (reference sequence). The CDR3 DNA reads TGTGCCAGCAGCTTCAAGTGGCAAACTAATGAAAAACTGTTTTTT. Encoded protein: CASSFKWQTNEKLFF.